The entry below describes one TCR beta chain. Sequenced by immunoSEQ multiplex PCR; TCRdb stores in-frame clones only, minus some. The sample includes about 56,000 clones, around 92% of them seen just once. Germline loops: CDR1 SGHDT, CDR2 YYEEEE. The V gene lost 4 bases and the J gene lost 0 bases, with 10 bases spanning the gap. The CDR3 has 14 residues. This record belongs to a study of T cell changes during pregnancy in multiple sclerosis. The V gene is TRBV5-6, the J gene TRBJ1-2; D is unclear. The sample was CD4+ T cells from peripheral blood mononuclear cells, taken in the second trimester of pregnancy. The source of this sequence is a female donor with multiple sclerosis, enrolled in a pregnancy study. CDR3 amino acids: CASSGGITNYGYTF. Here the CDR3 DNA reads TGTGCCAGCAGCGGAGGGATAACTAACTATGGCTACACCTTC. Variable domain in full (rest from reference TRBV5-6 and TRBJ1-2): DAGVTQSPTHLIKTRGQQVTLRCSPKSGHDTVSWYQQALGQGPQFIFQYYEEEERQRGNFPDRFSGHQFPNYSSELNVNALLLGDSALYLCASSGGITNYGYTFGSGTRLTVV.